These 27 T cell receptor beta chains were all obtained from the same sample, sequenced in a study of post-analysis software for immune sequencing data. Antigens for these TCRs are unknown. General observations from the study: TRBV5-6, TRBV5-1 and TRBV20-1 were among roughly five TRBV segments more frequent in patients than controls.

Incorporated into the TCR beta cDNA libraries were unique molecular identifiers, which served to reduce PCR and sequencing biases. TCRdb recomputed calls from the PCR reads with MiXCR, one row per CDR3 protein. This table has 400,000 to 500,000 distinct CDR3 sequences, 35% to 45% appearing once. Sequencing was performed on blood. The receptors shown here come from a girl aged 2 to 10 with multiple sclerosis.

The chain combines TRBV29-1 with TRBJ2-1, with D uncertain. CDR3 length: 10 amino acids. Germline CDR1 SQVTM, CDR2 ANQGSEA. Between the trimmed V and J ends, which lost 2 bases and 6 bases, there was a span of 2 bases. The CDR3 spells CSVELNEQFF. In nucleotides, the CDR3 is TGCAGCGTTGAACTCAATGAGCAGTTCTTC.

The chain recombines TRBV11-2 with TRBJ2-4, with TRBD1 matching 8 bases. Germline loops: CDR1 SGHAT, CDR2 FQNNGV. The V and J ends lost 3 bases and 8 bases, in that order; junction bases with no gene match: 9. The CDR3 runs to 15 residues. CDR3 region: CASSFPGGTLDIQYF. DNA of the CDR3: TGTGCCAGCAGCTTTCCAGGGGGCACGTTGGACATTCAGTACTTC. Filled out from reference TRBV11-2 and TRBJ2-4, the complete variable domain reads EAGVAQSPRYKIIEKRQSVAFWCNPISGHATLYWYQQILGQGPKLLIQFQNNGVVDDSQLPKDRFSAERLKGVDSTLKIQPAKLEDSAVYLCASSFPGGTLDIQYFGAGTRLSVL.

The V and J genes are TRBV5-1 and TRBJ2-3; 8 bases are a match to TRBD2. CDR3 length: 17 amino acids. Germline V gene data show CDR1 as SGHRS and CDR2 as YFSETQ. J was trimmed by 4 bases and V by 4 bases; bases with no gene match: 14. CDR3 nucleotides: TGCGCCAGCAGCCAGACCCTGCGGGGGGCTAATTCAGATACGCAGTATTTT. Protein sequence: CASSQTLRGANSDTQYF.

In this sample, this clonotype turned up a few times. The rearrangement uses TRBV27 and TRBJ2-7, with 7 positions matching TRBD2. The trim removed 8 bases at V and 2 bases at J, leaving 12 bases unmatched. Germline lookup yields CDR1 MNHEY and CDR2 SMNVEV (reference sequence). CDR3 length equals 15 residues. The CDR3 spells CASGSISGAPYEQYF. The CDR3 region has the DNA TGTGCCAGCGGATCCATAAGCGGGGCTCCCTACGAGCAGTACTTC.

This clonotype rates as medium-sized (0.01 to 0.1%). The rearrangement links TRBV7-2 to TRBJ2-1; 11 nucleotides match TRBD2. CDR3 length equals 14 residues. Germline CDR1 SGHTA, CDR2 FQGNSA. Trimming cost V 4 bases and J 6 bases; bases outside gene matches: 2. The CDR3 coding sequence is TGTGCCAGCAGCTATAGCGGGGGGGTCAATGAGCAGTTCTTC. Its protein product is CASSYSGGVNEQFF.

The chain is built from TRBV5-4 and TRBJ2-7; 8 positions match TRBD1. V lost 3 bases to trimming and J lost 6 bases; unmatched junction nucleotides: 17. The germline CDR1 and CDR2 sequences are SGHNT and YYREEE (reference sequence). The CDR3 contains 17 residues. The CDR3 DNA reads TGTGCCAGCAGCTCATCGGGGGACAGGTTTGACCTTGGCGAGCAGTACTTC. Residues: CASSSSGDRFDLGEQYF.

V and J are TRBV2 and TRBJ2-7; a weak D match, TRBD2 (6 bases). In germline, CDR1 is SNHLY, CDR2 FYNNEI. The CDR3 loop spans 14 amino acids. V shed 6 bases and J shed 0 bases, with 12 bases lying between them. The CDR3 nucleotides read TGTGCCAGCAGAACGCGGGGATCCTCCTACGAGCAGTACTTC. As protein: CASRTRGSSYEQYF.

This clonotype has only a few counts. DNA of the CDR3: TGTGCCAGCAGTTTGGTAGGGGGGGCCGGGAGCCATGAGCAGTTCTTC. It specifies CASSLVGGAGSHEQFF. V usage is TRBV12-3 or TRBV12-4 and J usage is TRBJ2-1, with D possibly matching TRBD2 (7 bases). The CDR3 extends over 16 amino acids. With 3 bases removed from V and 8 bases from J, the gap between germline ends came to 20 bases.

V gene TRBV27 combines with J gene TRBJ2-7, with 8 nucleotides matching TRBD1. The CDR3 sequence is 13 residues long. Germline V gives CDR1 MNHEY, CDR2 SMNVEV (reference sequence). Trimming cost V 9 bases and J 0 bases; bases outside gene matches: 4. The CDR3 bases are TGTGCCAGTTGGACAGGGAGCTCCTACGAGCAGTACTTC. Translating it yields CASWTGSSYEQYF.

The chain links TRBV6-2 or TRBV6-3 to TRBJ1-1, with D hard to call. CDR1 is MNHEY, CDR2 SVGEGT, per germline. The V end lost 6 bases, the J end lost 6 bases, and 17 bases lay between the germline ends. This CDR3 is built from 14 residues. In nucleotides, the CDR3 is TGTGCCAGCAGAAACAGTTACATAGCGCCTGAAGCTTTCTTT. As protein: CASRNSYIAPEAFF.

This clonotype came up a few times. The CDR3 protein is CSVATGFTEAFF. The CDR3 coding sequence is TGCAGCGTCGCCACAGGGTTCACTGAAGCTTTCTTT. The chain combines TRBV29-1 with TRBJ1-1, with a possible D match to TRBD1 (6 bases). There are 12 residues in the CDR3. V dropped 6 bases and J dropped 4 bases, with 12 bases sitting between them. CDR1 is SQVTM, CDR2 ANQGSEA, per germline. Using reference TRBV29-1 and TRBJ1-1 for the parts outside the CDR3, the full variable domain is SAVISQKPSRDICQRGTSLTIQCQVDSQVTMMFWYRQQPGQSLTLIATANQGSEATYESGFVIDKFPISRPNLTFSTLTVSNMSPEDSSIYLCSVATGFTEAFFGQGTRLTVV.

Only a few counts were recorded for this clonotype. The chain uses TRBV20-1 and TRBJ2-1, with 9 nucleotides matching TRBD1. Per germline, CDR1 DFQATT and CDR2 SNEGSKA (reference sequence). This CDR3 is 15 amino acids long. The V segment lost 0 bases and the J segment 6 bases; nucleotides outside the gene matches: 6. CDR3 DNA: TGCAGTGCTAGAGATCCAGGACAGGGGATCAATGAGCAGTTCTTC. This encodes CSARDPGQGINEQFF.

DNA of the CDR3: TGTGCCAGCAGCGGTCCCGGGACAGGGGCTGGGTATTTT. This sequence encodes CASSGPGTGAGYF. The chain recombines TRBV3-1 with TRBJ2-3; 10 positions agree with TRBD1. J gave up 14 bases and V 5 bases, and 10 bases lay outside the gene matches. Germline V lookup: CDR1 LGHDT, CDR2 YNNKEL (reference sequence). The CDR3 has 13 residues.

This clonotype was seen only a few times. This sequence joins TRBV24-1 and TRBJ2-1; D is ambiguous. This CDR3 is 14 amino acids long. Trimming shortened V by 2 bases and J by 7 bases, and 11 bases separated the two germline ends. Germline V lookup: CDR1 KGHDR, CDR2 SFDVKD. The CDR3 DNA reads as TGTGCCACCAGTGATTACCCCGCGAGGAATGAGCAGTTCTTC. It yields the protein CATSDYPARNEQFF.

This chain connects TRBV5-6 to TRBJ2-7; no definite D call. The end of the DNA is better explained by TRBJ2-5, so the J call may be wrong. Germline V gene sequence: CDR1 SGHDT, CDR2 YYEEEE. The CDR3 is 13 amino acids. CDR3 residues: CASSLTVSETQYF. In DNA form, the CDR3 reads TGTGCCAGCAGCTTAACGGTTTCAGAGACCCAGTACTTC.

This sequence joins TRBV9 and TRBJ2-1; 13 bases line up with TRBD2. Germline assignment: CDR1 SGDLS and CDR2 YYNGEE. This CDR3 has 16 amino acids. After removal of 3 bases from V and 6 bases from J, the junction contained 6 bases not matched to a gene. CDR3 protein: CASSESGTSGINEQFF. The CDR3 bases are TGTGCCAGCAGCGAATCCGGGACTAGCGGGATCAATGAGCAGTTCTTC.

The chain joins TRBV11-3 to TRBJ1-1; 7 bases align to TRBD1. Germline V gene sequence: CDR1 SGHNT, CDR2 YENEEA. The CDR3 totals 14 residues. J lost 4 bases, V lost 1 base, and 3 bases had no gene match. The CDR3 nucleotides are TGTGCCAGCAGCTTAGTTGCAGGGGGCACTGAAGCTTTCTTT. Protein: CASSLVAGGTEAFF.

The chain couples TRBV4-3 to TRBJ1-4; no clear D. CDR3 size: 16 residues. The V end was cut by 0 bases, the J end by 3 bases, with 11 bases between. Germline CDR1 LGHNA, CDR2 YSLEER. In DNA, the CDR3 is TGCGCCAGCAGCCAAGATGTATGGATGGCTAATGAAAAACTGTTTTTT. Protein product: CASSQDVWMANEKLFF.

This sequence joins TRBV4-2 and TRBJ2-7, with 12 bases that match TRBD2. V gave up 0 bases and J gave up 0 bases; unmatched junction bases: 6. Germline CDR1 is LGHNA and CDR2 is YNFKEQ. This CDR3 is 18 amino acids long. The CDR3 sequence is CASSQEGLAGQSSYEQYF. The CDR3, as DNA: TGTGCCAGCAGCCAAGAGGGACTAGCGGGCCAAAGCTCCTACGAGCAGTACTTC.

This clonotype was seen a single time. The chain has TRBV12-3 or TRBV12-4 and TRBJ2-2; D might be TRBD1 (5 bases). The CDR3 length is 13 residues. Trimming left V 8 bases short and J 5 bases short, with 12 bases between. The CDR3 sequence is CASGASRTGELFF. The CDR3 DNA reads as TGTGCCAGCGGGGCTTCAAGGACCGGGGAGCTGTTTTTT.

The J gene is TRBJ2-7, the V gene TRBV5-1; D might be TRBD2 (5 bases). There are 12 residues in the CDR3. V was clipped by 4 bases and J by 4 bases, with 9 bases between them. CDR1 SGHRS and CDR2 YFSETQ come from the germline V gene. The CDR3 sequence: CASSERLYEQYF. Written as DNA, the CDR3 is TGCGCCAGCAGCGAGCGGTTATACGAGCAGTACTTC.

J is TRBJ2-1 and V is TRBV4-1; no definite D call. The germline CDR1 and CDR2 sequences are MGHRA and YSYEKL. The CDR3 consists of 15 residues. V lost 4 bases and J lost 0, with 10 bases in between. In DNA, the CDR3 is TGCGCCAGCAGCCCACAGAGTTTCTCCTACAATGAGCAGTTCTTC. Translation gives CASSPQSFSYNEQFF.

The CDR3 bases are TGTGCCATCAGTGAGTCGCCTAGCGGGACCTACGAGCAGTACTTC. Its translation is CAISESPSGTYEQYF. The chain couples TRBV10-3 to TRBJ2-7, with 9 positions matching TRBD2. CDR3 length: 15 amino acids. J was trimmed by 2 bases and V by 0 bases; bases with no gene match: 2. Germline CDR1 reads ENHRY; CDR2 reads SYGVKD.

The rearrangement links TRBV12-3 or TRBV12-4 to TRBJ2-1; perhaps TRBD1 as D (6 bases). CDR3 length: 19 residues. V gave up 3 bases and J gave up 4 bases, with 25 bases separating them. CDR3 protein: CASSFPRQGHTFIYNEQFF. CDR3 nucleotides: TGTGCCAGCAGTTTCCCGCGGCAGGGACATACATTTATATACAATGAGCAGTTCTTC.

The sample holds a few counts of this clonotype. The rearrangement uses TRBV24-1 and TRBJ2-7, with D uncertain. The J call may be wrong; the DNA end is better matched by TRBJ2-5. This CDR3 region has 13 residues. Looked up from germline, CDR1 is KGHDR and CDR2 is SFDVKD. The CDR3 coding sequence is TGTGCCACCAGTGACAGTCTCTGGGAGACCCAGTACTTC. Protein: CATSDSLWETQYF.

This clonotype turned up a few times. The rearrangement links TRBV12-3 or TRBV12-4 to TRBJ2-5, with 7 bases that match TRBD1. V dropped 5 bases and J dropped 6; count of bases not matched to a gene: 9. This CDR3 is 14 amino acids long. CDR3 loop: CASSKRQGTKTQYF. The CDR3 DNA follows: TGTGCCAGCAGTAAGCGACAGGGAACCAAGACCCAGTACTTC.

The chain uses TRBV5-1 and TRBJ2-5, with D hard to call. The J call may be in error: the DNA end matches TRBJ2-7 better. Germline V gives CDR1 SGHRS, CDR2 YFSETQ. The CDR3 consists of 11 residues. This CDR3 is CASSLMDEQYF. CDR3 DNA: TGCGCCAGCAGCTTGATGGACGAGCAGTACTTC.